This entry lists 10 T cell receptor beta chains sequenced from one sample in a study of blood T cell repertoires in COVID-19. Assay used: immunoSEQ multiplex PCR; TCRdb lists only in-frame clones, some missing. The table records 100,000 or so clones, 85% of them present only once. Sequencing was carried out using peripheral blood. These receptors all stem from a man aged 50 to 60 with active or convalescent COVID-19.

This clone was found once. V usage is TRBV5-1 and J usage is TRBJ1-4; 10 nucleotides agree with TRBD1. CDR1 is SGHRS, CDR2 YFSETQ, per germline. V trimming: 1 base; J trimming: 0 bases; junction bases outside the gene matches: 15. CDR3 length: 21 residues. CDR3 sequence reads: CASSLRPSGTGVNATNEKLFF. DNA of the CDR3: TGCGCCAGCAGCTTGAGACCCTCCGGGACAGGGGTAAATGCAACTAATGAAAAACTGTTTTTT.

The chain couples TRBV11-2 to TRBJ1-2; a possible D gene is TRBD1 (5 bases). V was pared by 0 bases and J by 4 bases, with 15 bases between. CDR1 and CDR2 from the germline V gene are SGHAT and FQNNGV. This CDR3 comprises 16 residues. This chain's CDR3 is CASSLDGAQRSYGYTF. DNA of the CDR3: TGTGCCAGCAGCTTAGATGGGGCGCAACGAAGCTATGGCTACACCTTC.

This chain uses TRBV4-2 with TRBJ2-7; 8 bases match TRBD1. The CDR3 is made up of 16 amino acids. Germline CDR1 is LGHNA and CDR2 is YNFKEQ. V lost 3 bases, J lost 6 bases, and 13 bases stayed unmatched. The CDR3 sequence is CASSQVSGQGHSEQYF. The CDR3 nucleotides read TGTGCCAGCAGCCAGGTGTCCGGACAGGGTCACAGCGAGCAGTACTTC.

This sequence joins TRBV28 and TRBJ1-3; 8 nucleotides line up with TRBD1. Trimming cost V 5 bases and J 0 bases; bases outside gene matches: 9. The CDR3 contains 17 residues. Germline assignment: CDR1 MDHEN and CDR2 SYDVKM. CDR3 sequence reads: CASSQRRGRVSGNTIYF. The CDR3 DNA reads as TGTGCCAGCAGTCAGCGCAGGGGGCGCGTCTCTGGAAACACCATATATTTT.

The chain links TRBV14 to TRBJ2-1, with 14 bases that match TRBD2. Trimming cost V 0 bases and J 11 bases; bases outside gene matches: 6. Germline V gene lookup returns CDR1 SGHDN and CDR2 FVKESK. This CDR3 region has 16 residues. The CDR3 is CASSQDLGLAGGKQFF. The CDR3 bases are TGTGCCAGCAGCCAAGATCTAGGACTAGCGGGAGGAAAGCAGTTCTTC.

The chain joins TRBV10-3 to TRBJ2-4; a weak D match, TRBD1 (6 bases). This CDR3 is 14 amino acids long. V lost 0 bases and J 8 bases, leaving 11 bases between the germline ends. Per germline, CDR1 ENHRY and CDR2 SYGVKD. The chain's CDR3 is CAISESPRGDIQYF. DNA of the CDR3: TGTGCCATCAGTGAGTCTCCCAGGGGTGACATTCAGTACTTC.

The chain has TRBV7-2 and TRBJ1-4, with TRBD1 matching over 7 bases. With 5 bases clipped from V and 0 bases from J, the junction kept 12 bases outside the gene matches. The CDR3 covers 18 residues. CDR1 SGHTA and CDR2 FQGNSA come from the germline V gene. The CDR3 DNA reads TGTGCCAGCAGCCCTCTCCGGGACAGAAACCCAACTAATGAAAAACTGTTTTTT. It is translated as CASSPLRDRNPTNEKLFF. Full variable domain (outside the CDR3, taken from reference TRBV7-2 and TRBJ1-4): GAGVSQSPSNKVTEKGKDVELRCDPISGHTALYWYRQSLGQGLEFLIYFQGNSAPDKSGLPSDRFSAERTGGSVSTLTIQRTQQEDSAVYLCASSPLRDRNPTNEKLFFGSGTQLSVL.

CDR3 sequence reads: CASSFITRQGPQYF. CDR3 sequence (DNA): TGTGCCAGCAGTTTCATAACCCGACAGGGCCCCCAGTACTTC. This chain links TRBV28 with TRBJ2-5; 7 bases line up with TRBD1. Trimming cost V 3 bases and J 9 bases; bases outside gene matches: 10. The CDR3 length is 14 residues. Germline CDR1 MDHEN, CDR2 SYDVKM. The full variable domain, in which reference TRBV28 and TRBJ2-5 provide the parts outside the CDR3, is DVKVTQSSRYLVKRTGEKVFLECVQDMDHENMFWYRQDPGLGLRLIYFSYDVKMKEKGDIPEGYSVSREKKERFSLILESASTNQTSMYLCASSFITRQGPQYFGPGTRLLVL.

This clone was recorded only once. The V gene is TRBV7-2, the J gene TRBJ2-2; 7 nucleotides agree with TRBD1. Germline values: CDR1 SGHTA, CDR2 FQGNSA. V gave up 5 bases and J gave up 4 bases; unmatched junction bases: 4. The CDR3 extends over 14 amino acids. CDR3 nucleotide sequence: TGTGCCAGCAGCCTGGACAGGAGCACCGGGGAGCTGTTTTTT. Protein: CASSLDRSTGELFF.

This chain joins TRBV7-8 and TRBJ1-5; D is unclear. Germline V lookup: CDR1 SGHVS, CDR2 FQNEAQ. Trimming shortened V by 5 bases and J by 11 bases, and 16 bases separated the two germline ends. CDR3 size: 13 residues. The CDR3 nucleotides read TGTGCCAGCAGCCCCTCTCGGGGAGGAACCCAGCATTTT. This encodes CASSPSRGGTQHF.